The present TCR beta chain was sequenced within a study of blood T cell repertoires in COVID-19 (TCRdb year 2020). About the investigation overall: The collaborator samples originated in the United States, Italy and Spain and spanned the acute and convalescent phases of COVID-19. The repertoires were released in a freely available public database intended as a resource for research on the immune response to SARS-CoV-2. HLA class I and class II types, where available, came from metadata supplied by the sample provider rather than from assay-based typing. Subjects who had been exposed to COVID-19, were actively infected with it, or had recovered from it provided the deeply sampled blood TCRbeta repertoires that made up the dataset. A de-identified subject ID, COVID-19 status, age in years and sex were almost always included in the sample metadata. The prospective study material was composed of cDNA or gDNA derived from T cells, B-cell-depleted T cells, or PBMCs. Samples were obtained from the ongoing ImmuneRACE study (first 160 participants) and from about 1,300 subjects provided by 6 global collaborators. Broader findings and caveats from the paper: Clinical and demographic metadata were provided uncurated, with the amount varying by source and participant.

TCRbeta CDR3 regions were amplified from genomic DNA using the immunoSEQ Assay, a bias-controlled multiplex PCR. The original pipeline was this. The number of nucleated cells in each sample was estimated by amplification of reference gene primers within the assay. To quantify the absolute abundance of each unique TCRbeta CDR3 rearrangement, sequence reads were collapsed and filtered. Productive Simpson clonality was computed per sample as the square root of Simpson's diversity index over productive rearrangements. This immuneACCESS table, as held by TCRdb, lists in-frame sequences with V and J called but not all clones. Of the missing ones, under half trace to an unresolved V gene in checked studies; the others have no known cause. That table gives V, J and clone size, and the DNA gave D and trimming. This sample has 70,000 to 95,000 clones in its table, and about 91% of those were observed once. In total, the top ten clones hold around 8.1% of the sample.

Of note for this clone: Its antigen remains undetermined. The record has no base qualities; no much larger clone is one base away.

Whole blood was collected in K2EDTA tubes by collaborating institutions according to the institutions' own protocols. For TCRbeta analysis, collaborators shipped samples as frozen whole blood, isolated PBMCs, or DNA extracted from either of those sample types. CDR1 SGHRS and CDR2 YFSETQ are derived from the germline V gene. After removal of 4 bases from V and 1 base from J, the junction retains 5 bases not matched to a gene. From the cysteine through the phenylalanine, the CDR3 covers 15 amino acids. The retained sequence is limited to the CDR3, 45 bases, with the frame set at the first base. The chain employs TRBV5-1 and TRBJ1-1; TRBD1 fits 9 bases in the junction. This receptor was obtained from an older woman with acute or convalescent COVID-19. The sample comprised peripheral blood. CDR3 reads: CASSPGQGPNTEAFF. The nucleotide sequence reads TGCGCCAGCAGCCCCGGACAGGGGCCGAACACTGAAGCTTTCTTT.